A single sample is the source of the 15 T cell receptor beta chains below, sequenced in a study of shared clonotypes between healthy human individuals. CD8 cells classed as naive were CD45RO-negative and positively selected for CCR7, excluding terminally differentiated effector memory CD45RA+ cells. TCRdb's table, derived via immunoSEQ multiplex PCR, lists solely in-frame clones and lacks some. The sample gives around 560,000 clones, roughly 96% of which show up once; over 0.1% is in the top ten. Sequencing was carried out using naive CD8+ T cells sorted from blood. Source of these receptors: a woman aged 25 to 39 in good health.

The V gene is TRBV5-1, the J gene TRBJ2-5; tentatively, D is TRBD2 (7 bases). In germline, CDR1 is SGHRS, CDR2 YFSETQ. Between the trimmed V and J ends, which lost 4 bases and 5 bases, there was a span of 15 bases. This CDR3 spans 14 amino acids. The chain's CDR3 is CASSPIGGDETQYF. The CDR3, as DNA: TGCGCCAGCAGCCCCATAGGGGGGGATGAGACCCAGTACTTC. The full variable domain, in which reference TRBV5-1 and TRBJ2-5 provide the parts outside the CDR3, is KAGVTQTPRYLIKTRGQQVTLSCSPISGHRSVSWYQQTPGQGLQFLFEYFSETQRNKGNFPGRFSGRQFSNSRSEMNVSTLELGDSALYLCASSPIGGDETQYFGPGTRLLVL.

The J gene is TRBJ2-7, the V gene TRBV28; 7 nucleotides agree with TRBD2. The germline V gene has CDR1 MDHEN and CDR2 SYDVKM. Germline trimming cut 6 bases from V and 3 bases from J; bases unmatched to any gene: 17. The CDR3 is 17 residues long. CDR3 in DNA: TGTGCCAGCAGCCCAAATACCCCATGGGGGGGGTTCTACGAGCAGTACTTC. Translated, it gives CASSPNTPWGGFYEQYF. Drawing the rest from reference TRBV28 and TRBJ2-7, the complete variable domain is DVKVTQSSRYLVKRTGEKVFLECVQDMDHENMFWYRQDPGLGLRLIYFSYDVKMKEKGDIPEGYSVSREKKERFSLILESASTNQTSMYLCASSPNTPWGGFYEQYFGPGTRLTVT.

The V gene is TRBV9, the J gene TRBJ2-1, with D possibly matching TRBD2 (5 bases). CDR3 length equals 16 residues. Trimming took 3 bases from V and 3 from J, leaving 16 bases between them. Germline V lookup: CDR1 SGDLS, CDR2 YYNGEE. The DNA of the CDR3 is TGTGCCAGCAGCGCTGTACTTACTAGGGTCTACAATGAGCAGTTCTTC. Translated, it gives CASSAVLTRVYNEQFF.

This rearrangement joins TRBV5-4 to TRBJ2-1, with 10 bases lining up with TRBD1. The CDR3 spans 15 residues. Germline V gene sequence: CDR1 SGHNT, CDR2 YYREEE (reference sequence). J gave up 5 bases and V 4 bases, and 6 bases lay outside the gene matches. Here the CDR3 DNA reads TGTGCCAGCAGCCTTCGACAGGGGGCACACAATGAGCAGTTCTTC. It specifies CASSLRQGAHNEQFF.

The V gene is TRBV7-2, the J gene TRBJ2-7; a possible D gene is TRBD1 (5 bases). The germline V gene has CDR1 SGHTA and CDR2 FQGNSA. Trimming removed 1 base at V and 3 bases at J, with 16 bases between. The CDR3 sequence is 16 residues long. CDR3 coding DNA: TGTGCCAGCAGCTTAGAGCAGGGTGTACCATACTACGAGCAGTACTTC. As protein: CASSLEQGVPYYEQYF.

This clone appeared a few times. The chain links TRBV28 to TRBJ2-5; 7 bases agree with TRBD1. CDR1 and CDR2 from the germline V gene are MDHEN and SYDVKM. The junction had 4 bases not matched to a gene; V was cut back by 3 bases and J by 0 bases. The CDR3 is 15 residues long. CDR3 loop: CASSFWGTDQETQYF. The CDR3 coding sequence is TGTGCCAGCAGTTTCTGGGGGACAGACCAAGAGACCCAGTACTTC.

V gene TRBV4-1 combines with J gene TRBJ2-5; D perhaps matches TRBD2 (5 bases). Trimming removed 3 bases at V and 1 base at J, with 15 bases between. CDR3 length equals 16 residues. Germline assignment: CDR1 MGHRA and CDR2 YSYEKL. This CDR3 reads CASSQTQRNSQETQYF. The CDR3 bases are TGCGCCAGCAGCCAGACCCAGCGGAACAGCCAAGAGACCCAGTACTTC.

The count of this clone is one. The chain couples TRBV5-4 to TRBJ2-7; D call uncertain. V lost 2 bases and J lost 4, with 13 bases in between. The CDR3 runs to 14 residues. Germline V gives CDR1 SGHNT, CDR2 YYREEE (reference sequence). The CDR3 DNA follows: TGTGCCAGCAGCTTCGACTCGGACCCTTACGAGCAGTACTTC. Its protein is CASSFDSDPYEQYF.

This clone was recorded a few times. The genes are TRBV5-1 and TRBJ1-1, with TRBD1 as a possible D gene (5 bases). CDR3 length: 13 amino acids. Germline V gene sequence: CDR1 SGHRS, CDR2 YFSETQ. Trimming removed 4 bases from V and 0 bases from J, with 7 bases in between. The CDR3 loop is CASSLTVNTEAFF. CDR3 nucleotides: TGCGCCAGCAGCCTGACAGTGAACACTGAAGCTTTCTTT.

This sequence joins TRBV6-6 and TRBJ2-1, with unresolved D. V lost 1 base, J lost 6 bases, and 1 base lay in between. The CDR3 contains 11 residues. CDR1 and CDR2 from the germline V gene are MNHNY and SVGAGI (reference sequence). This CDR3 reads CASSYFNEQFF. For the CDR3, the DNA is TGTGCCAGCAGTTACTTCAATGAGCAGTTCTTC.

The CDR3 is CASSLTGGRGDTQYF. CDR3 bases: TGTGCCAGCAGCTTGACAGGGGGCAGAGGAGATACGCAGTATTTT. The rearrangement links TRBV5-4 to TRBJ2-3; 9 nucleotides align to TRBD1. Germline lookup yields CDR1 SGHNT and CDR2 YYREEE (reference sequence). V was clipped by 1 base and J by 5 bases; unmatched bases: 5. The CDR3 covers 15 residues.

The chain joins TRBV4-1 to TRBJ2-7; D is perhaps TRBD1 or TRBD2 (5 bases each). CDR1 and CDR2 (germline): MGHRA, YSYEKL. V lost 4 bases and J lost 4, with 11 bases in between. CDR3 length equals 13 residues. CDR3 bases: TGCGCCAGCAGCCCAATCGAGGGGTACGAGCAGTACTTC. This gives the protein CASSPIEGYEQYF.

V usage is TRBV10-1 and J usage is TRBJ2-7; the D gene could be TRBD1 or TRBD2 (5 bases each). CDR1 WNHNN and CDR2 SYGVQD come from the germline V gene (reference sequence). V gave up 4 bases and J gave up 3 bases, with 16 bases separating them. This CDR3 contains 15 residues. The CDR3 DNA sequence: TGCGCCAGCAGTGTGGGGACCGGTTTTGGCTACGAGCAGTACTTC. Its translation is CASSVGTGFGYEQYF.

The J gene is TRBJ1-2, the V gene TRBV6-6, with D maybe TRBD1 (5 bases). Germline V gene lookup returns CDR1 MNHNY and CDR2 SVGAGI (reference sequence). This CDR3 spans 14 amino acids. V lost 6 bases, J lost 8 bases, and 19 bases lay in between. CDR3: CASSQRDLMFGYTF. The CDR3 region has the DNA TGTGCCAGCAGCCAAAGGGACTTAATGTTCGGCTACACCTTC.

The rearrangement joins TRBV28 to TRBJ1-3, with a weak D call TRBD1 (6 bases). CDR3 length: 16 amino acids. CDR1 and CDR2 (germline): MDHEN, SYDVKM. Trimming took off 5 bases at V and 4 bases at J, with 18 bases between the two ends. The CDR3 bases are TGTGCCAGCAGTCCGAGGGACATCGCGCGCGGAAACACCATATATTTT. Residues: CASSPRDIARGNTIYF.